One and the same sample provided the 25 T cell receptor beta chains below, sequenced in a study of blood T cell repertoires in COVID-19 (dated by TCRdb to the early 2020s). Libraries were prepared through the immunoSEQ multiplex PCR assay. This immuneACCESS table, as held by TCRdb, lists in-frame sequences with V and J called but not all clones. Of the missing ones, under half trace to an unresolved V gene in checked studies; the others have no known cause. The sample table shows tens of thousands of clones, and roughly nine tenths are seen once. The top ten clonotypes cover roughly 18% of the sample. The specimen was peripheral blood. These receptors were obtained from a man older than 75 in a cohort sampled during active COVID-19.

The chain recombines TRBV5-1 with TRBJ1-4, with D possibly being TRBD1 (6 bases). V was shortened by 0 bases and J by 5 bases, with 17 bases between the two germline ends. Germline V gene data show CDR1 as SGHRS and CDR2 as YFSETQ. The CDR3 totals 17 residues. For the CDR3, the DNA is TGCGCCAGCAGCTTGGGGGGGCGGCAGGAGAGAAATGAAAAACTGTTTTTT. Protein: CASSLGGRQERNEKLFF.

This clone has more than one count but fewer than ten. The CDR3 bases are TGTGCCAGCAGTTTAAAATCCAATTACGAGCAGTACTTC. It encodes CASSLKSNYEQYF. The rearrangement joins TRBV27 to TRBJ2-7; D is unclear. This CDR3 region has 13 residues. Germline CDR1 MNHEY, CDR2 SMNVEV (reference sequence). The ends were cut back, 2 bases at V and 4 bases at J, with 9 bases in the middle.

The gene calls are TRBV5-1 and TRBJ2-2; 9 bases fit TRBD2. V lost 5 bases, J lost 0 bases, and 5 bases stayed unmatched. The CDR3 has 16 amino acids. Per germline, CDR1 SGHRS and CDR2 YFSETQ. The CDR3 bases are TGCGCCAGCAGAGAGCGGGGGGCTTCGAACACCGGGGAGCTGTTTTTT. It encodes CASRERGASNTGELFF.

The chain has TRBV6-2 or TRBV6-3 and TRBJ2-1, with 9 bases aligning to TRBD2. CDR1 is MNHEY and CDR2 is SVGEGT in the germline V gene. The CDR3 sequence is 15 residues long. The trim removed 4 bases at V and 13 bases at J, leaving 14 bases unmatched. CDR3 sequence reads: CASSSGGGGPLFQFF. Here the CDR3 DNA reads TGTGCCAGCAGTTCTGGCGGGGGGGGCCCCCTATTCCAGTTCTTC.

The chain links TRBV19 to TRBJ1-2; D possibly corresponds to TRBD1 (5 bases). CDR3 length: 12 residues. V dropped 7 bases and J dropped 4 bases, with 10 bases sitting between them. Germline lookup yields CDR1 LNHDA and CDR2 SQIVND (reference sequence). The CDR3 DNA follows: TGTGCCAGTATTCAGGGAACCTATGGCTACACCTTC. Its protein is CASIQGTYGYTF. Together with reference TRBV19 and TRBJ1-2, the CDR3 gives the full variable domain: DGGITQSPKYLFRKEGQNVTLSCEQNLNHDAMYWYRQDPGQGLRLIYYSQIVNDFQKGDIAEGYSVSREKKESFPLTVTSAQKNPTAFYLCASIQGTYGYTFGSGTRLTVV.

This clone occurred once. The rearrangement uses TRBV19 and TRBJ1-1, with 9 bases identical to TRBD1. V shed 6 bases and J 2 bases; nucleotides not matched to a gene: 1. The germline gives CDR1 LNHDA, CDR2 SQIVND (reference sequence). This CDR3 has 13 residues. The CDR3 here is CASRGQGNTEAFF. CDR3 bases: TGTGCCAGTAGGGGACAGGGAAACACTGAAGCTTTCTTT.

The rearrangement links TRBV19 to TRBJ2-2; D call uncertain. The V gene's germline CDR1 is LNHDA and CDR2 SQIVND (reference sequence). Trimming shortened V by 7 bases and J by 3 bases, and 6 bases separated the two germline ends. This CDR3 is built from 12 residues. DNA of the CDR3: TGTGCCAGTACCCTTTACACCGGGGAGCTGTTTTTT. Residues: CASTLYTGELFF.

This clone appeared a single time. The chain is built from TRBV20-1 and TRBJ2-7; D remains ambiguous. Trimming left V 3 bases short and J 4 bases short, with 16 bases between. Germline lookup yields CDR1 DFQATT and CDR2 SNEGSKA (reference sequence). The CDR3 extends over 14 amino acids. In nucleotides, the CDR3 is TGCAGTGCTAGTGGTGGCTTCAGAAGTTACGAGCAGTACGTC. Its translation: CSASGGFRSYEQYV.

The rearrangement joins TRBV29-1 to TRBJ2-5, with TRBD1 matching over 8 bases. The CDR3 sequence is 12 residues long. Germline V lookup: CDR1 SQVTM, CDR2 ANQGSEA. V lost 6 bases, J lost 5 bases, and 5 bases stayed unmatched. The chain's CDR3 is CSVDRADETQYF. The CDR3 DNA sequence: TGCAGCGTGGACAGGGCTGATGAGACCCAGTACTTC.

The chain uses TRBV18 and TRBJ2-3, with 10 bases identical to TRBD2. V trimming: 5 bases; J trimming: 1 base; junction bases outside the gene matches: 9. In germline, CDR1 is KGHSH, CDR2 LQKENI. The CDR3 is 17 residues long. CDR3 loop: CASSIGIGTSGTDTQYF. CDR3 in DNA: TGTGCCAGCTCAATCGGGATCGGGACTAGCGGCACAGATACGCAGTATTTT. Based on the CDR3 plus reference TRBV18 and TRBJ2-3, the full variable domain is NAGVMQNPRHLVRRRGQEARLRCSPMKGHSHVYWYRQLPEEGLKFMVYLQKENIIDESGMPKERFSAEFPKEGPSILRIQQVVRGDSAAYFCASSIGIGTSGTDTQYFGPGTRLTVL.

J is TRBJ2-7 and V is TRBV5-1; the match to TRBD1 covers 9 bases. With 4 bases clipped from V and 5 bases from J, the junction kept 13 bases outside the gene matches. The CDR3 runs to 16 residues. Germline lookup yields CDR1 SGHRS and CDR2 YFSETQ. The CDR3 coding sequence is TGCGCCAGCAGCGTGACAACCTTGGGACAGGGCAACGAGCAGTACTTC. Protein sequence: CASSVTTLGQGNEQYF.

CDR3 sequence reads: CASTPSPGLNEKLFF. For the CDR3, the DNA is TGTGCCAGCACTCCCTCGCCTGGACTTAATGAAAAACTGTTTTTT. The chain carries TRBV28 and TRBJ1-4; no firm D call. Germline values: CDR1 MDHEN, CDR2 SYDVKM. The CDR3 contains 15 residues. V was cut by 7 bases and J by 4 bases, with 16 bases left in between.

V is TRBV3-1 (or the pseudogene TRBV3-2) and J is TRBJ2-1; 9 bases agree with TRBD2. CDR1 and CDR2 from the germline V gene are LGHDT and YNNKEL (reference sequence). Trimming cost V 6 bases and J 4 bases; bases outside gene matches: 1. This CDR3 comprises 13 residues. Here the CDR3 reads CASRSGGYNEQFF. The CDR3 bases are TGTGCCAGCAGGAGCGGGGGGTACAATGAGCAGTTCTTC.

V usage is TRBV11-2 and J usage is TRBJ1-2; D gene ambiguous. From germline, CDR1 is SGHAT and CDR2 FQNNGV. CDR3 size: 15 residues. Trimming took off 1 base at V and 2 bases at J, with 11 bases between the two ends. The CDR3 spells CASSLVGLWNYGYTF. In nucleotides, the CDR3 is TGTGCCAGCAGCTTAGTAGGACTGTGGAACTATGGCTACACCTTC.

The CDR3 nucleotides are TGTGCCAGCTCACCACCGCAGGGGGGAAACGAAAAACTGTTTTTT. Protein: CASSPPQGGNEKLFF. This chain links TRBV18 with TRBJ1-4, with 7 bases identical to TRBD1. V trimming: 0 bases; J trimming: 8 bases; junction bases outside the gene matches: 6. In germline, CDR1 is KGHSH, CDR2 LQKENI. The CDR3 is 15 amino acids.

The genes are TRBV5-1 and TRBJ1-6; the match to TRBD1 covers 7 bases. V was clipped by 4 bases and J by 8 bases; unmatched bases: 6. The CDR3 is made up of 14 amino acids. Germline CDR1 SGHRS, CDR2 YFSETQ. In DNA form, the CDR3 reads TGCGCCAGCAGCCGGGACAGTCGCGATTCACCCCTCCACTTT. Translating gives CASSRDSRDSPLHF.

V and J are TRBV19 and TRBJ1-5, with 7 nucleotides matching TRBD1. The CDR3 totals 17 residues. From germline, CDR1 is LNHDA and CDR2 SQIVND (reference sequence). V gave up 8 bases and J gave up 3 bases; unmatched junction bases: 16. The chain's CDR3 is CASQTGKGVLSNQPQHF. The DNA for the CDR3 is TGTGCCAGTCAGACAGGGAAGGGTGTACTTTCCAATCAGCCCCAGCATTTT.

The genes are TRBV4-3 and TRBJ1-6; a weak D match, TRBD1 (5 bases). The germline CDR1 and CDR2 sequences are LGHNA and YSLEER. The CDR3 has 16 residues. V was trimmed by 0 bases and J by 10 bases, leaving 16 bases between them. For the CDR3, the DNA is TGCGCCAGCAGCCAAGATCTGGAGGGGCGCCGGTCACCCCTCCACTTT. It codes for CASSQDLEGRRSPLHF.

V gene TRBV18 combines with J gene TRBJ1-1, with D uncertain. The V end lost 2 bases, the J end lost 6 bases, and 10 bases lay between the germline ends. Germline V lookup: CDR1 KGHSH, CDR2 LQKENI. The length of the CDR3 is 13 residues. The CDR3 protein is CASSPAEGSEAFF. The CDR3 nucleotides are TGTGCCAGCTCACCAGCGGAAGGATCTGAAGCTTTCTTT.

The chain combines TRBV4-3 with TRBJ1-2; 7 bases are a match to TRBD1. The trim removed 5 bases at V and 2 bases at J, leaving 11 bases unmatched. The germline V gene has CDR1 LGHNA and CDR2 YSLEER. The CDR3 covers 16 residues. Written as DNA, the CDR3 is TGCGCCAGCAGCGCTCGACAGGGAGGCACGAACTATGGCTACACCTTC. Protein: CASSARQGGTNYGYTF.

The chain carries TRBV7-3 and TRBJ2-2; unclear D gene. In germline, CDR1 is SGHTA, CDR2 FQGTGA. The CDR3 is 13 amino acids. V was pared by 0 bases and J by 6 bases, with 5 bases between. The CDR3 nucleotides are TGTGCCAGCAGCTTAACTTTCTCCGGGGAGCTGTTTTTT. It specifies CASSLTFSGELFF. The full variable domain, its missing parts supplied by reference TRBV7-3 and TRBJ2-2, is GAGVSQTPSNKVTEKGKYVELRCDPISGHTALYWYRQSLGQGPEFLIYFQGTGAADDSGLPNDRFFAVRPEGSVSTLKIQRTERGDSAVYLCASSLTFSGELFFGEGSRLTVL.

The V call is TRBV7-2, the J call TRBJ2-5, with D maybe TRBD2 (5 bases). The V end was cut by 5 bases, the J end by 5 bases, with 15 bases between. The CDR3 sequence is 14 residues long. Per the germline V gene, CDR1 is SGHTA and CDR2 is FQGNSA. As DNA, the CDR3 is TGTGCCAGCAGCCGGAGGTTGTCCGTCGAGACCCAGTACTTC. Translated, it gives CASSRRLSVETQYF.

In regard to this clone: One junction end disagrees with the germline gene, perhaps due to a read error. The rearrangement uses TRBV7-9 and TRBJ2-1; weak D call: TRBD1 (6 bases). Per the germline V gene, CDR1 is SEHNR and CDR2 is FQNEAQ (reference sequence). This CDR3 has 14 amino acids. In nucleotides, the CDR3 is TGTGCCAGCAGGGGGGCACTGTCCTCCAATGAGCAGTTCTTC. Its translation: CASRGALSSNEQFF.

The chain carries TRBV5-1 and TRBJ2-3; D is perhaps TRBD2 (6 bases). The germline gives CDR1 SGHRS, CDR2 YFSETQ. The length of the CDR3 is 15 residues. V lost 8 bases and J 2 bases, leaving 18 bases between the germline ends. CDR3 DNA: TGCGCCAGTTCCTTGGGGGGACGGATCACAGATACGCAGTATTTT. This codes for CASSLGGRITDTQYF. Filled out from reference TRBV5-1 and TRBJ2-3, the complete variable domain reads KAGVTQTPRYLIKTRGQQVTLSCSPISGHRSVSWYQQTPGQGLQFLFEYFSETQRNKGNFPGRFSGRQFSNSRSEMNVSTLELGDSALYLCASSLGGRITDTQYFGPGTRLTVL.

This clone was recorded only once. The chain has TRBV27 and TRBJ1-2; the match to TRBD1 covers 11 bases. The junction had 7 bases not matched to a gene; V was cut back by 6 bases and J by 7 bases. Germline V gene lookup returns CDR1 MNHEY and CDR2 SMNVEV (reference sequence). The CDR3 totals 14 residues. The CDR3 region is CASRTGQGVFGYTF. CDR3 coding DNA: TGTGCCAGCAGAACGGGACAGGGGGTATTTGGCTACACCTTC.